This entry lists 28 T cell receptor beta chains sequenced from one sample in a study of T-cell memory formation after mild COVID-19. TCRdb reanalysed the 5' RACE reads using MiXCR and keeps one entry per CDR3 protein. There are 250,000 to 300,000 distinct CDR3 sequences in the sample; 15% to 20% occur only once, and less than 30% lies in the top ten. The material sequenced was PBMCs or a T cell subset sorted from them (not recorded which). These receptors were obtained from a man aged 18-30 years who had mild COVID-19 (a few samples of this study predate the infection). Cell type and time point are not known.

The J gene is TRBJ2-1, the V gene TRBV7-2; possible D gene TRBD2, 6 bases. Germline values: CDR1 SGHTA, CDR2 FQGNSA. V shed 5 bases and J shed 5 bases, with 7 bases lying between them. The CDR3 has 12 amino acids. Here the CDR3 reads CASSRRDNEQFF. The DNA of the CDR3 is TGTGCCAGCAGCCGGAGGGACAATGAGCAGTTCTTC.

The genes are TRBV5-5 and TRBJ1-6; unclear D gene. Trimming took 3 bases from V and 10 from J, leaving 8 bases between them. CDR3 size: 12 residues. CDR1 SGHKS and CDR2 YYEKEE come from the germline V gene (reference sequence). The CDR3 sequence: CASSSYQSPLHF. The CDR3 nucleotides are TGTGCCAGCAGCTCCTACCAGTCACCCCTCCACTTT.

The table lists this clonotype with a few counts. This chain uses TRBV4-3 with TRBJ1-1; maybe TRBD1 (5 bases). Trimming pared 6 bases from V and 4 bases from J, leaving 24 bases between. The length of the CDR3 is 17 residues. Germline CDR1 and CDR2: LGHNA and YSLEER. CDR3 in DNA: TGCGCCAGCAGTACAACCCCCGTGGGGCAAGGGATCACTGAAGCTTTCTTT. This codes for CASSTTPVGQGITEAFF.

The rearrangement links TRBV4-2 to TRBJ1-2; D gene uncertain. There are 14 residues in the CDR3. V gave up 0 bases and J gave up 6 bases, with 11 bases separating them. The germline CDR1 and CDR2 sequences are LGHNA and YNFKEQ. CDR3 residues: CASSQDRPTHGYTF. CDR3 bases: TGTGCCAGCAGCCAAGATAGACCGACCCATGGCTACACCTTC.

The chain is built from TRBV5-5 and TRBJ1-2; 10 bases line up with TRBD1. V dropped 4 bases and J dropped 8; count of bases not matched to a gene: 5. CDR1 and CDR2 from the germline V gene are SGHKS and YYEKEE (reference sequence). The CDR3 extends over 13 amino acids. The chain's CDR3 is CASSQTGGWGYTF. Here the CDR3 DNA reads TGTGCCAGCAGCCAGACAGGGGGCTGGGGCTACACCTTC. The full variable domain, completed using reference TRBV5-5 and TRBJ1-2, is DAGVTQSPTHLIKTRGQQVTLRCSPISGHKSVSWYQQVLGQGPQFIFQYYEKEERGRGNFPDRFSARQFPNYSSELNVNALLLGDSALYLCASSQTGGWGYTFGSGTRLTVV.

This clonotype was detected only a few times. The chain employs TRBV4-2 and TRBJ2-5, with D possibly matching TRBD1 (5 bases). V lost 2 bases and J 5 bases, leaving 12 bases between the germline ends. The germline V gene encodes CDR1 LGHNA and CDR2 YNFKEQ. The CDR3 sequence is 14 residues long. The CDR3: CASSQRAGRETQYF. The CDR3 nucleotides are TGTGCCAGCAGCCAAAGGGCAGGGCGGGAGACCCAGTACTTC.

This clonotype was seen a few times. The CDR3 DNA reads TGTGCCAGCAGTGATATGTCAGGGAGCATTCAGTACTTC. Protein sequence: CASSDMSGSIQYF. This chain joins TRBV2 and TRBJ2-4; TRBD1 or TRBD2 may be the D gene (5 bases each). This CDR3 contains 13 residues. Germline V gene data show CDR1 as SNHLY and CDR2 as FYNNEI. Trimming removed 3 bases from V and 9 bases from J, with 12 bases in between.

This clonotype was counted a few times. CDR3 protein: CSADDNEQFF. DNA for the CDR3: TGCAGTGCTGACGACAATGAGCAGTTCTTC. The chain is built from TRBV20-1 and TRBJ2-1; D is undetermined. In germline, CDR1 is DFQATT, CDR2 SNEGSKA (reference sequence). This CDR3 spans 10 amino acids. V lost 5 bases and J lost 5, with 4 bases in between.

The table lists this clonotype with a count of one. CDR3 loop: CASKGSGNTEAFF. The DNA of the CDR3 is TGTGCCAGCAAGGGATCGGGGAACACTGAAGCTTTCTTT. The chain joins TRBV6-2 or TRBV6-3 to TRBJ1-1; D is uncertain. The CDR3 contains 13 residues. Germline assignment: CDR1 MNHEY and CDR2 SVGEGT. Trimming stripped 7 bases from V and 1 base from J, with 10 bases between.

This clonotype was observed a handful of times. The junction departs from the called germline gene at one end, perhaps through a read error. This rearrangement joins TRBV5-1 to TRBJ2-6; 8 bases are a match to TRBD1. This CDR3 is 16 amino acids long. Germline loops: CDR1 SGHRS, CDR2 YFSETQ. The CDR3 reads CPRRQGTFSGANVLTF. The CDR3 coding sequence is TGCCCCAGGAGACAGGGGACTTTTTCCGGGGCCAACGTCCTGACTTTC.

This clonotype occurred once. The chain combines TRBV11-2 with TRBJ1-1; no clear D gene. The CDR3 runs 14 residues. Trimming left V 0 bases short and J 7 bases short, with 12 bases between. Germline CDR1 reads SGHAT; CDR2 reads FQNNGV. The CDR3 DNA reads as TGTGCCAGCAGCTTAGAAAGGAGGAGACGTGAAGCTTTCTTT. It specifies CASSLERRRREAFF. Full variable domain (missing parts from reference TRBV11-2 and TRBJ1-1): EAGVAQSPRYKIIEKRQSVAFWCNPISGHATLYWYQQILGQGPKLLIQFQNNGVVDDSQLPKDRFSAERLKGVDSTLKIQPAKLEDSAVYLCASSLERRRREAFFGQGTRLTVV.

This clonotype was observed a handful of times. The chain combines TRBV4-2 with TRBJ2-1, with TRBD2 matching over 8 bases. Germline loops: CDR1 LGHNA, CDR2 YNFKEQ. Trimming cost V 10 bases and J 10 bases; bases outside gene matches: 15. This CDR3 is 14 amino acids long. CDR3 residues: CATGSGGSTWEQFF. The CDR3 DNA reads TGTGCCACAGGGAGCGGGGGCTCCACATGGGAGCAGTTCTTC.

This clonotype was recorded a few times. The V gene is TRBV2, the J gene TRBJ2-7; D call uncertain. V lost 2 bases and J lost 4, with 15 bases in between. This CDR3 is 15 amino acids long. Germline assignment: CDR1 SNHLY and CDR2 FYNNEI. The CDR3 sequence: CASSEIGTPFYEQYF. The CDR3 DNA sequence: TGTGCCAGCAGTGAAATCGGCACTCCGTTTTACGAGCAGTACTTC.

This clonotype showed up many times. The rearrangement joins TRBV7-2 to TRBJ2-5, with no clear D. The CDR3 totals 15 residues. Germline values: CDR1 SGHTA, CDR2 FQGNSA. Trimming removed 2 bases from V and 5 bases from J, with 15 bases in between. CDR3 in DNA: TGTGCCAGCAGCTTATACGGCCGTGAGGTGGAGACCCAGTACTTC. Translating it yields CASSLYGREVETQYF. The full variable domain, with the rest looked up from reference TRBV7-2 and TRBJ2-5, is GAGVSQSPSNKVTEKGKDVELRCDPISGHTALYWYRQSLGQGLEFLIYFQGNSAPDKSGLPSDRFSAERTGGSVSTLTIQRTQQEDSAVYLCASSLYGREVETQYFGPGTRLLVL.

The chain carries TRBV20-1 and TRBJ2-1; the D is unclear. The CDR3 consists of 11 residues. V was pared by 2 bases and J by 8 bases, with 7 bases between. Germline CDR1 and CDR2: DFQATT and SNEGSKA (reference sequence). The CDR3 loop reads CSARYSYEQFF. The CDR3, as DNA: TGCAGTGCTAGATATAGCTATGAGCAGTTCTTC.

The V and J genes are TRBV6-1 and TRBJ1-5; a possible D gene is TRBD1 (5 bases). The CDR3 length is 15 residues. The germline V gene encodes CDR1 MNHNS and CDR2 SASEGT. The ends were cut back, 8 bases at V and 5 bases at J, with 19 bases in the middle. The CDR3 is CASQIVQGPHQPQHF. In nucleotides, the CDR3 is TGTGCCAGCCAGATAGTCCAGGGTCCCCATCAGCCCCAGCATTTT.

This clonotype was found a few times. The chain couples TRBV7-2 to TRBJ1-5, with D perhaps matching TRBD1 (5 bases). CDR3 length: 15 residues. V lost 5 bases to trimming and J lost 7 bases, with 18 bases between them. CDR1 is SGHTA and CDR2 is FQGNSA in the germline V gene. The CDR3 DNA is TGTGCCAGCAGCCCCGCCGCAGGGAACGGCCAGCCCCAGCATTTT. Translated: CASSPAAGNGQPQHF.

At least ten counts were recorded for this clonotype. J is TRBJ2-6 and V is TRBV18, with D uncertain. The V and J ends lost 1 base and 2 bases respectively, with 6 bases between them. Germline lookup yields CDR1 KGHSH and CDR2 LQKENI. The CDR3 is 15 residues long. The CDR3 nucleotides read TGTGCCAGCTCACCACTGGGGACTGGGGCCAACGTCCTGACTTTC. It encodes CASSPLGTGANVLTF.

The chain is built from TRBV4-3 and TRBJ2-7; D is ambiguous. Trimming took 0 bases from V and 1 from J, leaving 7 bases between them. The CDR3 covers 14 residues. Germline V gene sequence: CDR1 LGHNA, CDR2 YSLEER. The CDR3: CASSQESVSYEQYF. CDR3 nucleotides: TGCGCCAGCAGCCAAGAGTCCGTATCCTACGAGCAGTACTTC.

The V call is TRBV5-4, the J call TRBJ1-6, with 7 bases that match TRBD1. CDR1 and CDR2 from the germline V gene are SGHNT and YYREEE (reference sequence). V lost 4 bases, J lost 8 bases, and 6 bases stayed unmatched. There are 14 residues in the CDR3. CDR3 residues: CASSDRDSDSPLHF. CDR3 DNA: TGTGCCAGCAGCGACCGGGACAGCGATTCACCCCTCCACTTT. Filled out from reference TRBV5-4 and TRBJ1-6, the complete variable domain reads ETGVTQSPTHLIKTRGQQVTLRCSSQSGHNTVSWYQQALGQGPQFIFQYYREEENGRGNFPPRFSGLQFPNYSSELNVNALELDDSALYLCASSDRDSDSPLHFGNGTRLTVT.

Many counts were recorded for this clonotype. DNA for the CDR3: TGCAGCGTTGAAGATCTTAGTGCCAGGGTGAGCGATGAGCAGTTCTTC. Translation: CSVEDLSARVSDEQFF. This rearrangement joins TRBV29-1 to TRBJ2-1; D is perhaps TRBD1 (5 bases). Germline assignment: CDR1 SQVTM and CDR2 ANQGSEA. The CDR3 length is 16 residues. V lost 0 bases, J lost 8 bases, and 20 bases lay in between.

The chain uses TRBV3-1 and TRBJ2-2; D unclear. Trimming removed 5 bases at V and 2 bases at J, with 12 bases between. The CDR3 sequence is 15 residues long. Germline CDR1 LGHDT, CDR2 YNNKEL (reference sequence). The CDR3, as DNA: TGTGCCAGCAGCGTGGTACTTATCAACACCGGGGAGCTGTTTTTT. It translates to CASSVVLINTGELFF.

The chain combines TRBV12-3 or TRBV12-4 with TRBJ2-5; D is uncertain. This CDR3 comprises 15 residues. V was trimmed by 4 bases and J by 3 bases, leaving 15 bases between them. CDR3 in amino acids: CASSSAAYGKETQYF. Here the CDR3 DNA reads TGTGCCAGCAGTTCGGCCGCTTATGGAAAAGAGACCCAGTACTTC.

CDR3 sequence (DNA): TGCAGCACGACAGGGGACTCCTACGAGCAGTACTTC. This sequence encodes CSTTGDSYEQYF. V gene TRBV29-1 combines with J gene TRBJ2-7; 8 bases map to TRBD1. Unmatched junction bases numbered 3, after V lost 8 bases and J lost 0 bases. Germline V gene lookup returns CDR1 SQVTM and CDR2 ANQGSEA. This CDR3 is built from 12 residues.

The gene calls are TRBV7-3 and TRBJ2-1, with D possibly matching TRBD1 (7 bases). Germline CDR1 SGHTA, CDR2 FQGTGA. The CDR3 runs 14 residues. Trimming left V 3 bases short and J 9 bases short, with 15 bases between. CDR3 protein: CASSFGGGSIEQFF. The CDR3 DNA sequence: TGTGCCAGCAGCTTCGGAGGGGGCAGTATTGAGCAGTTCTTC.

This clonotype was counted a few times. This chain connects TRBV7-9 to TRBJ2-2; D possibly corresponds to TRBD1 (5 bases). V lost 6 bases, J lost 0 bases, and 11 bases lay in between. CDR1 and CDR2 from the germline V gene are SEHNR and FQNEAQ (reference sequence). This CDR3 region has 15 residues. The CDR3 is CASSEQGANTGELFF. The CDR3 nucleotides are TGTGCCAGCAGTGAGCAAGGGGCGAACACCGGGGAGCTGTTTTTT.

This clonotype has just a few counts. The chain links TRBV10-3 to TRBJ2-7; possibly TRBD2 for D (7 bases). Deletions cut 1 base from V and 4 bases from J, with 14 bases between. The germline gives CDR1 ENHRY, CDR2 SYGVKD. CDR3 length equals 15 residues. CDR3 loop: CAISEYNGGPYEQYV. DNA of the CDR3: TGTGCCATCAGTGAGTACAACGGGGGGCCGTACGAGCAGTACGTC.

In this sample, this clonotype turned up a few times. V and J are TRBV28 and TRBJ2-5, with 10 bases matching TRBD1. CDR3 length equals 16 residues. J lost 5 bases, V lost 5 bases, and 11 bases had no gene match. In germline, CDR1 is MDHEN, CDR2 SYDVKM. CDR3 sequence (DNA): TGTGCCAGCAGTCCAGCCGGGACAGGGGCGGGGGAGACCCAGTACTTC. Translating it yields CASSPAGTGAGETQYF.